The rows below give T cell receptor beta chains drawn from one sample of a study of breast tumors, draining lymph nodes, adjacent tissues. Each CDR3 protein gets one entry after TCRdb re-called the multiplex PCR reads with MiXCR. There are roughly 130,000 distinct CDR3 sequences in the sample; 15% to 20% occur only once, and roughly 3.6% lies in the top ten. The sequencing sample was made of axillary lymph node tissue. These TCRs come from a female donor with breast cancer. Some clones in this sample may be carry-over from other donors' samples. The CDR3 runs from the conserved cysteine through the conserved F or W. A D gene is named only where the DNA matches it firmly. Not every row has a clone size; where given, it reads once, few, many or a size class.

size,V,D,J,DNA,CDR3
many,TRBV2,TRBD2,TRBJ2-1,TGTGCCAGCACTGAACTAGCGGGGTACAATGAGCAGTTCTTC,CASTELAGYNEQFF
many,TRBV6-4,TRBD2,TRBJ2-3,TGTGCCAGCAGTGACTCGGGACTAGCGATGGGCACAGATACGCAGTATTTT,CASSDSGLAMGTDTQYF
many,TRBV29-1,TRBD1,TRBJ2-1,TGCAGCGCCCAGGGGGTCATCAATGAGCAGTTCTTC,CSAQGVINEQFF
many,TRBV10-3,.,TRBJ2-1,TGTGCCATCGCAGAAGGAAATGAGCAGTTCTTC,CAIAEGNEQFF
few,TRBV18,.,TRBJ2-3,TGTGCCAGCTCACCGACGTGGGGGTCCTTGGATACGCAGTATTTT,CASSPTWGSLDTQYF
many,TRBV5-1,.,TRBJ2-7,TGCGCCAGCACCCCCTCCACTAGCACCTACGAGCAGTACTTC,CASTPSTSTYEQYF
many,TRBV13,.,TRBJ2-7,TGTGCCAGCAGCTTAGGTTCGGACTACGAGCAGTACTTC,CASSLGSDYEQYF
many,TRBV7-8,.,TRBJ1-6,TGTGCCAGCAGCTTAGCACTTACAGGGTATAATAATTCACCCCTCCACTTT,CASSLALTGYNNSPLHF
many,TRBV20-1,TRBD2,TRBJ2-5,TGCAGTGCTTACCCGCGGGGACTAGCGATGAAGACCCAGTACTTC,CSAYPRGLAMKTQYF
.,TRBV20-1,.,TRBJ2-1,TGCAGTGCTAGAGACCACAGTCGCAATGAGCAGTTCTTC,CSARDHSRNEQFF
many,TRBV6-6,.,TRBJ2-7,TGTGCCAGCAGCCGCGGAGGCGAGCAGTACTTC,CASSRGGEQYF
.,TRBV18,.,TRBJ1-3,TGTGCCAGCTCAGTCTTAAGCTATGGAAACACCATATATTTT,CASSVLSYGNTIYF
many,TRBV19,.,TRBJ2-7,TGTGCCAGTAGTATTCAGACAGGAACGTACGAGCAGTACTTC,CASSIQTGTYEQYF
many,TRBV7-2,.,TRBJ2-2,TGTGCCAGCGGCAAGTATACCGGGGAGCTGTTTTTT,CASGKYTGELFF
many,TRBV19,.,TRBJ2-1,TGTGCCAGTAGTATAGCCGACGGGGAGCAGTTCTTC,CASSIADGEQFF
many,TRBV6-5,.,TRBJ1-6,TGTGCCAGCAGTTATGGCGATAATTCACCCCTCCACTTT,CASSYGDNSPLHF